This is a list of T cell receptor beta chains from one sample in a study of shared clonotypes between healthy human individuals. The repertoire was sequenced with immunoSEQ multiplex PCR; TCRdb's copy has only in-frame clones and lacks some. The sample shows approximately 1,000,000 clones, approximately 80% of them seen only once. Source material: memory CD4+ T cells from PBMCs. These receptor sequences come from a man in his late teens or twenties in good health. Some clones in this sample may be carry-over from other donors' samples. The CDR3 runs from the conserved cysteine through the conserved F or W. D genes are given only for firm matches. Expanded clones are given a class, and other clones once, few, many or no size at all.

d_gene	v_gene	j_gene	abundance	CDR3nt	CDR3aa
NA	TRBV18	TRBJ1-2	NA	TGTGCCAGCTCACCAAGCCAGGTTCACTACACCTTC	CASSPSQVHYTF
TRBD2	TRBV11-2	TRBJ2-1	NA	TGTGCCAGCAGCTTTCTGACATCGCTAGCGGGAAGCGATGAGCAGTTCTTC	CASSFLTSLAGSDEQFF
TRBD1	TRBV11-2	TRBJ2-1	NA	TGTGCCAGCAGCTTAGTTAGGGGGCCCAAGTTCAATGAGCAGTTCTTC	CASSLVRGPKFNEQFF
TRBD2	TRBV27	TRBJ2-5	NA	TGTGCCAGCAGTTTATCTAAGTTTGGACTAGCGGGAGGCATGGAGACCCAGTACTTC	CASSLSKFGLAGGMETQYF
NA	TRBV7-2	TRBJ1-1	NA	TGTGCCAGCAGCTTACTAGGAAATCGAATACGGGAAGCTTTCTTT	CASSLLGNRIREAFF
TRBD2	TRBV7-2	TRBJ2-3	NA	TGTGCCAGTGGGCTAGCGGGCCTAAGCACAGATACGCAGTATTTT	CASGLAGLSTDTQYF
NA	TRBV7-2	TRBJ2-1	NA	TGTGCCACCACTAAAGCGGTGAGCTCCTACAATGAGCAGTTCTTC	CATTKAVSSYNEQFF
NA	TRBV19	TRBJ2-3	few	TGTGCCAGTAGTACCCAGGGGTTCACAGATACGCAGTATTTT	CASSTQGFTDTQYF
TRBD1	TRBV13	TRBJ2-7	NA	TGTGCCAGCAGCAGGATATTGGACAGGGTAAGGGCCCCCTACGAGCAGTACTTC	CASSRILDRVRAPYEQYF
TRBD2	TRBV5-1	TRBJ2-1	NA	TGCGCCAGCAGCTCCTCTTTTAGCGGGATCGGCCACAATGAGCAGTTCTTC	CASSSSFSGIGHNEQFF
NA	TRBV7-2	TRBJ2-4	NA	TGTGCCAGCGCCGAGGGCAGAAAAAACATTCAGTACTTC	CASAEGRKNIQYF
TRBD1	TRBV5-6	TRBJ1-2	NA	TGTGCCAGCAGCCCTAATAGACAGGGGAGCTACACCTTC	CASSPNRQGSYTF
NA	TRBV18	TRBJ2-2	NA	TGTGCCAGCTCACCTTTTGTGGCAGGGCAGACCGGGGAGCTGTTTTTT	CASSPFVAGQTGELFF
TRBD1	TRBV5-1	TRBJ2-7	NA	TGCGCCAGCAGCAGCCGTCGGAGGACAGGGACCCACGAGCAGTACTTC	CASSSRRRTGTHEQYF
NA	TRBV2	TRBJ2-5	NA	TGTGCCAGCGGGGAGTGGTCGCAAGAGACCCAGTACTTC	CASGEWSQETQYF
NA	TRBV5-1	TRBJ2-1	NA	TGCGCCACCATGGGGGGTTTCGGGTCCTACAATGAGCAGTTCTTC	CATMGGFGSYNEQFF
TRBD2	TRBV9	TRBJ2-3	NA	TGTGCCAGCAGCGGAAGGGGCGGGAGTGCGACAGATACGCAGTATTTT	CASSGRGGSATDTQYF
NA	TRBV19	TRBJ1-2	NA	TGTGCCAGTAGTATGCGGAACTATGGCTACACCTTC	CASSMRNYGYTF
NA	TRBV10-3	TRBJ2-1	NA	TGTGCCATCAGTGAGGAGGGCCCCAATGAGCAGTTCTTC	CAISEEGPNEQFF
NA	TRBV5-1	TRBJ2-1	NA	TGCGCCAGCAGCTCGCTGGGTGGGGTAGTCTCCTACAATGAGCAGTTCTTC	CASSSLGGVVSYNEQFF
TRBD1	TRBV19	TRBJ1-4	NA	TGTGCCAGTAAGCGTTCCAGGGGGTCAGATGAAAAACTGTTTTTT	CASKRSRGSDEKLFF
NA	TRBV4-2	TRBJ2-7	NA	TGTGCCAGCAGCCCCTATGGCGCCGGGGGATACGAGCAGTACTTC	CASSPYGAGGYEQYF
TRBD1	TRBV14	TRBJ2-1	many	TGTGCCAGCAGCGGGCACAGGGGTTACCATGAGCAGTTCTTC	CASSGHRGYHEQFF
NA	TRBV9	TRBJ2-7	NA	TGTGCCAGCAGCGAGGGACTTAGCGGAGCTTACGAGCAGTACTTC	CASSEGLSGAYEQYF
NA	TRBV6-1	TRBJ2-3	NA	TGTGCCAGCAGTGTAAACAGGAACACAGATACGCAGTATTTT	CASSVNRNTDTQYF
NA	TRBV20-1	TRBJ2-1	many	TGCAGTGCTAGAGATCAATCCCAGTTCTTC	CSARDQSQFF
NA	TRBV6-5	TRBJ1-2	NA	TGTGCCAGCAGTTATTCGGCCCAGTCCGGCTATGGCTACACCTTC	CASSYSAQSGYGYTF
TRBD1	TRBV7-2	TRBJ2-3	NA	TGTGCCAGCAGCTTATTAGTCCTAGGGACAGTCGTAACAGATACGCAGTATTTT	CASSLLVLGTVVTDTQYF
NA	TRBV11-2	TRBJ1-1	NA	TGTGCCAGCAGCTTCTCCGGGAAGAACACTGAAGCTTTCTTT	CASSFSGKNTEAFF
NA	TRBV7-2	TRBJ1-5	NA	TGTGCCAGCAGCTTACTCCAGGGGCCCTATAGCAATCAGCCCCAGCATTTT	CASSLLQGPYSNQPQHF
NA	TRBV9	TRBJ2-1	NA	TGTGCCAGCAGCGTAGGTAGCTACAATGAGCAGTTCTTC	CASSVGSYNEQFF
NA	TRBV28	TRBJ1-1	NA	TGTGCCAGCACTATACGTAGCGTCGGGGGACGTGAAGCTTTCTTT	CASTIRSVGGREAFF
NA	TRBV12-2	TRBJ2-7	few	TGTGCAAGTCGCTCAAGAGGAGCTTACTCCTCCTACGAGCAGTACTTC	CASRSRGAYSSYEQYF
NA	TRBV15	TRBJ2-7	NA	TGTGCCACCAGCAGAGATGGGTCTCGATCCTACGAGCAGTACTTC	CATSRDGSRSYEQYF
NA	TRBV30	TRBJ1-4	NA	TGTGCCTGGAGTGTAAGAGGGGGGGAAAAACTGTTTTTT	CAWSVRGGEKLFF
TRBD2	TRBV29-1	TRBJ2-2	NA	TGCAGCGTTGGCACTAGCGGGATCACCGGGGAGCTGTTTTTT	CSVGTSGITGELFF
NA	TRBV18	TRBJ1-1	NA	TGTGCCAGCTCACCATCTATAGAAGCTCGGGACACTGAAGCTTTCTTT	CASSPSIEARDTEAFF
TRBD2	TRBV4-2	TRBJ2-7	NA	TGTGCCAGCAGCCAGTCGACTAGCGGGAGGGACGAGCAGTACTTC	CASSQSTSGRDEQYF
NA	TRBV2	TRBJ1-1	NA	TGTGCCAGCAGCCCTCGCAGGGAAGGCACTGAAGCTTTCTTT	CASSPRREGTEAFF
NA	TRBV4-2	TRBJ2-7	NA	TGTGCCAGCAGCCAAGACGAGGGCAACTCCTACGAGCAGTACTTC	CASSQDEGNSYEQYF
TRBD2	TRBV15	TRBJ2-1	NA	TGTGCCACCAGCAGAGACTCACCGGGACTAGTACGGTTCTTC	CATSRDSPGLVRFF
TRBD1	TRBV18	TRBJ1-1	NA	TGTGCCAGCTCCCTAGGACAGGGGAACACTGAAGCTTTCTTT	CASSLGQGNTEAFF
NA	TRBV5-5	TRBJ1-1	NA	TGTGCCAGCAGCCGCGTCCCAAGGGGGGAGAACACTGAAGCTTTCTTT	CASSRVPRGENTEAFF
TRBD1	TRBV15	TRBJ2-7	NA	TGTGCCACCAGCAGAAACCGGGACAGGGCCGAGCAGTACTTC	CATSRNRDRAEQYF
TRBD2	TRBV11-2	TRBJ2-3	once	TGTGCCAGCAGCTTACGACTAGCGTCTGCAGGAGATACGCAGTATTTT	CASSLRLASAGDTQYF
TRBD1	TRBV2	TRBJ2-1	few	TGTGCCAGCACGGGACAGGCCCGGGATGAGCAGTTCTTC	CASTGQARDEQFF
NA	TRBV29-1	TRBJ2-7	once	TGCAGCGCTACATTGTGGGGATCCTACGAGCAGTACTTC	CSATLWGSYEQYF
NA	TRBV30	TRBJ2-7	NA	TGTGCCTGGAGGCGGCTCCGTGGGGTACACGAGCAGTACTTC	CAWRRLRGVHEQYF
NA	TRBV6-5	TRBJ1-4	NA	TGTGCCAGCAGTTACACAGGGCACGAAAAACTGTTTTTT	CASSYTGHEKLFF
NA	TRBV7-3	TRBJ2-2	NA	TGTGCCAGCAGCTACGGGGTCAGGACCGGGGAGCTGTTTTTT	CASSYGVRTGELFF
NA	TRBV27	TRBJ2-7	NA	TGTGCCAGCAGTTTAACCAGGGCCCCTTTCTACGAGCAGTACTTC	CASSLTRAPFYEQYF
NA	TRBV7-3	TRBJ1-5	NA	TGTGCCAGCAGCTTCTGGCAGGCGGTCAATCAGCCCCAGCATTTT	CASSFWQAVNQPQHF
NA	TRBV6-1	TRBJ2-1	NA	TGTGCCAGCGGGAGGTCCTACAATGAGCAGTTCTTC	CASGRSYNEQFF
NA	TRBV28	TRBJ2-2	NA	TGTGCCAGCAACTCCCTGGGGGGTCCCGGGGAGCTGTTTTTT	CASNSLGGPGELFF
NA	TRBV7-2	TRBJ1-2	NA	TGTGCCAGCACCAAAGGGAGAGGGTTGGGCTACACCTTC	CASTKGRGLGYTF
NA	TRBV5-1	TRBJ2-1	NA	TGCGCCAGCAGCCCGGGACTGCCGGGGGATGAGCAGTTCTTC	CASSPGLPGDEQFF
TRBD2	TRBV5-1	TRBJ2-1	once	TGCGCCAGCAGCTTGATAGCGGGACAAGAGCAGTTCTTC	CASSLIAGQEQFF